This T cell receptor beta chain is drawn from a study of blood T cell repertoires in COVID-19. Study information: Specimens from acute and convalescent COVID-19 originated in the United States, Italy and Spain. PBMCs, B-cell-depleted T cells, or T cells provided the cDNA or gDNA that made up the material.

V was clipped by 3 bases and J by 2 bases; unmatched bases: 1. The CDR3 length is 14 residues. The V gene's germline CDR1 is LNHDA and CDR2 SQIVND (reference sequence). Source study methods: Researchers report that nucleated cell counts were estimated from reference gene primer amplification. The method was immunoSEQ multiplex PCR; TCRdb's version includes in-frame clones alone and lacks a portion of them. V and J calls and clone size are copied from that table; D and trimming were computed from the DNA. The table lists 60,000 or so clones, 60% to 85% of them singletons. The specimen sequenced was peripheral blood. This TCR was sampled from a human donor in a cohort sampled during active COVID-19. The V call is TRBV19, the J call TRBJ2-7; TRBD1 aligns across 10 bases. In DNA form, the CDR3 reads TGTGCCAGTAGTATCGGGACAGGGGCCTACGAGCAGTACTTC. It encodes CASSIGTGAYEQYF. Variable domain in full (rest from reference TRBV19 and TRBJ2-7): DGGITQSPKYLFRKEGQNVTLSCEQNLNHDAMYWYRQDPGQGLRLIYYSQIVNDFQKGDIAEGYSVSREKKESFPLTVTSAQKNPTAFYLCASSIGTGAYEQYFGPGTRLTVT.